This T cell receptor (beta chain) originates from a study of blood T cell repertoires in COVID-19. Study-level background: PBMCs, B-cell-depleted T cells, or T cells provided the cDNA or gDNA that made up the material.

Libraries were prepared by immunoSEQ multiplex PCR; TCRdb keeps only in-frame clonotypes and omits some of them. This table has hundreds of thousands of clones, roughly four fifths appearing once. Between the trimmed V and J ends, which lost 6 bases and 4 bases, there was a span of 13 bases. CDR1 and CDR2 from the germline V gene are SNHLY and FYNNEI. CDR3 length: 14 amino acids. The source of this sequence is a woman of 80 years or more with acute or convalescent COVID-19. The gene calls are TRBV2 and TRBJ2-1; the D gene is possibly TRBD2 (6 bases). The source material was peripheral blood. CDR3 residues: CASRYPGLYNEQFF. In nucleotides, the CDR3 is TGTGCCAGCAGGTATCCGGGACTTTACAATGAGCAGTTCTTC.